The 19 T cell receptor beta chains listed next were all sequenced from one sample in a study of immune cell composition in non-small cell lung cancer. This table comes from immunoSEQ multiplex PCR, and its TCRdb copy is limited to in-frame clones, with some not included. Here the sample spans 10,000 or so clones, less than 80% being singletons. Sequencing was performed on lung tumor tissue. These receptors all come from a human donor with non-small cell lung cancer.

V gene TRBV2 combines with J gene TRBJ1-1; the D is unclear. The germline V gene encodes CDR1 SNHLY and CDR2 FYNNEI. This CDR3 has 13 amino acids. V lost 3 bases, J lost 1 base, and 6 bases lay in between. The CDR3 region has the DNA TGTGCCAGCAGTGATTGGGGGAACACTGAAGCTTTCTTT. Encoded protein: CASSDWGNTEAFF.

V is TRBV7-8 and J is TRBJ2-1; 14 positions agree with TRBD2. This CDR3 spans 18 amino acids. The germline CDR1 and CDR2 sequences are SGHVS and FQNEAQ. Trimming cost V 5 bases and J 2 bases; bases outside gene matches: 8. The CDR3 sequence: CASSIRTSGRHPYNEQFF. In DNA form, the CDR3 reads TGTGCCAGCAGCATCAGGACTAGCGGGAGGCACCCCTACAATGAGCAGTTCTTC.

This rearrangement joins TRBV20-1 to TRBJ1-2, with D unclear. V was trimmed by 8 bases and J by 4 bases, leaving 8 bases between them. This CDR3 comprises 10 residues. CDR1 is DFQATT, CDR2 SNEGSKA, per germline (reference sequence). The CDR3 DNA follows: TGCAGTCCCCCTCGCTATGGCTACACCTTC. Amino acids: CSPPRYGYTF.

The V call is TRBV28, the J call TRBJ1-1; maybe TRBD1 (6 bases). The V gene lost 8 bases and the J gene lost 0 bases, with 13 bases spanning the gap. This CDR3 contains 14 residues. Germline V gives CDR1 MDHEN, CDR2 SYDVKM. DNA for the CDR3: TGTGCCAGCGAGTTGGGGGCTTTGAACACTGAAGCTTTCTTT. It is translated as CASELGALNTEAFF.

The genes are TRBV7-6 and TRBJ2-1; D gene uncertain. The CDR3 runs 17 residues. CDR1 is SGHVS and CDR2 is FNYEAQ in the germline V gene. V lost 2 bases and J lost 5, with 19 bases in between. The CDR3 bases are TGTGCCAGCAGCTTAAGGCCGGACCAACCCGCACACAATGAGCAGTTCTTC. Protein sequence: CASSLRPDQPAHNEQFF.

This clone was counted a few times. The chain recombines TRBV27 with TRBJ2-7; TRBD2 matches 11 bases. The junction had 5 bases not matched to a gene; V was cut back by 6 bases and J by 7 bases. The CDR3 runs to 13 residues. Germline lookup yields CDR1 MNHEY and CDR2 SMNVEV (reference sequence). CDR3 sequence (DNA): TGTGCCAGCAGCCTGACTAGCGGGGCGGAGCAGTACTTC. It encodes CASSLTSGAEQYF.

The chain carries TRBV27 and TRBJ2-5, with 7 bases lining up with TRBD2. This CDR3 comprises 16 residues. CDR1 is MNHEY, CDR2 SMNVEV, per germline (reference sequence). The trim removed 0 bases at V and 5 bases at J, leaving 9 bases unmatched. CDR3 in DNA: TGTGCCAGCAGTTTATCTGGGGCGGGAGTCTTGGAGACCCAGTACTTC. Translating it yields CASSLSGAGVLETQYF.

The chain carries TRBV5-1 and TRBJ2-5; TRBD2 matches 8 bases. This CDR3 has 15 amino acids. CDR1 is SGHRS and CDR2 is YFSETQ in the germline V gene. Trimming at V came to 1 base and at J to 5 bases, leaving 7 bases not matched to a gene. In DNA, the CDR3 is TGCGCCAGCAGCTTGAACGGGGGGGCTGGGGAGACCCAGTACTTC. Protein sequence: CASSLNGGAGETQYF.

CDR3 residues: CAWSVTSYGYTF. In DNA, the CDR3 is TGTGCCTGGAGTGTAACAAGCTATGGCTACACCTTC. The chain employs TRBV30 and TRBJ1-2; D gene uncertain. CDR1 is GTSNPN, CDR2 SVGIG, per germline (reference sequence). CDR3 length equals 12 residues. Deletions cut 0 bases from V and 4 bases from J, with 6 bases between.

This chain joins TRBV28 and TRBJ2-1; 10 nucleotides align to TRBD2. Per the germline V gene, CDR1 is MDHEN and CDR2 is SYDVKM. The trim removed 3 bases at V and 5 bases at J, leaving 1 base unmatched. The CDR3 is 14 residues long. CDR3 amino acids: CASSLGLANNEQFF. In nucleotides, the CDR3 is TGTGCCAGCAGTTTGGGACTAGCGAACAATGAGCAGTTCTTC.

The sample holds a few counts of this clone. V gene TRBV4-2 combines with J gene TRBJ2-2; D uncertain. The CDR3 length is 12 residues. Germline V lookup: CDR1 LGHNA, CDR2 YNFKEQ. The V end was cut by 1 base, the J end by 5 bases, with 2 bases between. This chain's CDR3 is CASSQGTGELFF. For the CDR3, the DNA is TGTGCCAGCAGCCAAGGTACCGGGGAGCTGTTTTTT.

This chain connects TRBV19 to TRBJ1-6; 8 positions agree with TRBD1. J gave up 9 bases and V 4 bases, and 8 bases lay outside the gene matches. The CDR3 loop spans 15 amino acids. Germline values: CDR1 LNHDA, CDR2 SQIVND (reference sequence). CDR3 nucleotide sequence: TGTGCCAGTAGTAGGGAGACAGGGGTGTCTTCACCCCTCCACTTT. Its protein product is CASSRETGVSSPLHF.

This clone came up once. The chain joins TRBV7-9 to TRBJ1-4; D possibly corresponds to TRBD1 (5 bases). The germline gives CDR1 SEHNR, CDR2 FQNEAQ (reference sequence). V lost 7 bases, J lost 2 bases, and 14 bases lay in between. This CDR3 has 15 residues. The CDR3 DNA reads as TGTGCCAGCAAGCTTGGGGGAGGCACTAATGAAAAACTGTTTTTT. Encoded protein: CASKLGGGTNEKLFF.

CDR3 region: CASQTEDTQYF. CDR3 DNA sequence: TGTGCCAGTCAGACCGAAGATACGCAGTATTTT. V gene TRBV4-2 combines with J gene TRBJ2-3; D remains unclear. The length of the CDR3 is 11 residues. Trimming took 9 bases from V and 5 from J, leaving 9 bases between them. Germline-derived CDR1 and CDR2 are LGHNA and YNFKEQ.

The chain joins TRBV4-2 to TRBJ2-5; 9 bases align to TRBD2. This CDR3 region has 16 residues. Losses at the gene ends were 5 bases for V and 5 bases for J; bases not matched to a gene: 12. Per the germline V gene, CDR1 is LGHNA and CDR2 is YNFKEQ. The CDR3 DNA follows: TGTGCCAGCAGCAACTTCGGTAGCGGGAGTGGGGAGACCCAGTACTTC. It translates to CASSNFGSGSGETQYF.

The chain employs TRBV15 and TRBJ2-7; 7 nucleotides match TRBD2. Germline V lookup: CDR1 LNHNV, CDR2 YYDKDF (reference sequence). This CDR3 has 14 residues. Trimming took 0 bases from V and 6 from J; bases not matched to a gene: 5. This CDR3 reads CATSRDPREGEQYF. For the CDR3, the DNA is TGTGCCACCAGCAGAGATCCCAGGGAGGGCGAGCAGTACTTC. Full variable domain (remainder filled in from reference TRBV15 and TRBJ2-7): DAMVIQNPRYQVTQFGKPVTLSCSQTLNHNVMYWYQQKSSQAPKLLFHYYDKDFNNEADTPDNFQSRRPNTSFCFLDIRSPGLGDTAMYLCATSRDPREGEQYFGPGTRLTVT.

The rearrangement joins TRBV18 to TRBJ2-5; the D gene is possibly TRBD2 (5 bases). Trimming removed 2 bases from V and 4 bases from J, with 17 bases in between. The CDR3 is made up of 16 amino acids. From germline, CDR1 is KGHSH and CDR2 LQKENI. The CDR3 nucleotides are TGTGCCAGCTCACCAGACCGGGGTTGGCCAGGAGAGACCCAGTACTTC. It is translated as CASSPDRGWPGETQYF.

The chain uses TRBV19 and TRBJ1-4, with a possible D match to TRBD1 (6 bases). This CDR3 region has 16 residues. Trimming removed 4 bases from V and 1 base from J, with 13 bases in between. The V gene's germline CDR1 is LNHDA and CDR2 SQIVND (reference sequence). This CDR3 reads CASSNPATGTNEKLFF. In nucleotides, the CDR3 is TGTGCCAGTAGTAATCCCGCGACAGGAACTAATGAAAAACTGTTTTTT.

The rearrangement joins TRBV2 to TRBJ2-2; D is unresolved. The CDR3 has 17 amino acids. Between the trimmed V and J ends, which lost 0 bases and 10 bases, there was a span of 21 bases. CDR1 and CDR2 (germline): SNHLY, FYNNEI. The CDR3 region is CASSEATAWCCGEELFF. CDR3 coding DNA: TGTGCCAGCAGTGAAGCAACAGCCTGGTGTTGTGGGGAGGAGCTGTTTTTT.